The 25 T cell receptor beta chains below all came from one sample that was sequenced in a study of identical twins. TCRdb fed the 5' RACE reads into MiXCR, producing one record per CDR3 protein. The sample consists of roughly 1.6 million distinct CDR3 sequences, about 32% of them appearing once. Sequenced input: cord blood. The receptor set was obtained from a newborn girl in good health.

This clonotype has more than one count but fewer than ten. This chain joins TRBV20-1 and TRBJ2-7; D is uncertain. This CDR3 region has 10 residues. Trimming removed 3 bases from V and 5 bases from J, with 5 bases in between. Germline V gene data show CDR1 as DFQATT and CDR2 as SNEGSKA (reference sequence). The CDR3 here is CSARRHEQYF. CDR3 bases: TGCAGTGCTAGGCGGCACGAGCAGTACTTC.

This sequence joins TRBV5-1 and TRBJ2-7, with 8 bases fitting TRBD1. Matching the DNA end better, TRBJ2-4 makes the J call doubtful. Germline-derived CDR1 and CDR2 are SGHRS and YFSETQ. The CDR3 covers 18 residues. The CDR3 region is CASSSSSDRGYTKNIQYF. In DNA form, the CDR3 reads TGCGCCAGCAGCTCCTCGTCTGACAGGGGATATACGAAAAACATTCAGTACTTC.

This clonotype was counted only a few times. This chain joins TRBV20-1 and TRBJ2-3; 7 bases map to TRBD2. Losses at the gene ends were 0 bases for V and 4 bases for J; bases not matched to a gene: 13. The germline gives CDR1 DFQATT, CDR2 SNEGSKA (reference sequence). The CDR3 is 17 amino acids. CDR3 residues: CSARDPQAGYIADTQYF. In DNA, the CDR3 is TGCAGTGCTAGAGATCCCCAAGCGGGGTACATCGCAGATACGCAGTATTTT.

The genes are TRBV5-1 and TRBJ1-6, with 7 bases fitting TRBD1. J was trimmed by 8 bases and V by 6 bases; bases with no gene match: 5. CDR3 length: 13 residues. Germline assignment: CDR1 SGHRS and CDR2 YFSETQ. CDR3 nucleotides: TGCGCCAGCAAAGGGGACAGATATTCACCCCTCCACTTT. This encodes CASKGDRYSPLHF.

The chain couples TRBV4-2 to TRBJ2-2, with 11 positions matching TRBD2. This CDR3 is 17 amino acids long. V was clipped by 1 base and J by 3 bases; unmatched bases: 4. Germline CDR1 reads LGHNA; CDR2 reads YNFKEQ. The CDR3 is CASSQGSTSGDTGELFF. CDR3 nucleotides: TGTGCCAGCAGCCAAGGTTCGACTAGCGGGGACACCGGGGAGCTGTTTTTT.

Only a few counts were recorded for this clonotype. The chain joins TRBV4-2 to TRBJ1-4; 9 nucleotides align to TRBD1. The CDR3 has 14 amino acids. Germline CDR1 is LGHNA and CDR2 is YNFKEQ. Trimming took 7 bases from V and 7 from J; bases not matched to a gene: 7. CDR3 nucleotide sequence: TGTGCCAGCACGAGCGGGACAGGGCTTGAAAAACTGTTTTTT. Encoded protein: CASTSGTGLEKLFF.

This chain links TRBV12-3 or TRBV12-4 with TRBJ1-5, with D tentatively TRBD1 (5 bases). Trimming took off 5 bases at V and 1 base at J, with 9 bases between the two ends. The CDR3 length is 14 residues. CDR3 nucleotides: TGTGCCAGCAGTAGGGACCCGAGCAATCAGCCCCAGCATTTT. It codes for CASSRDPSNQPQHF.

This clonotype was counted between two and nine times. This chain joins TRBV5-1 and TRBJ2-3; tentatively, D is TRBD1 (5 bases). Trimming removed 1 base at V and 1 base at J, with 10 bases between. CDR1 is SGHRS, CDR2 YFSETQ, per germline. The CDR3 is 15 amino acids. The CDR3 spells CASSLITGRTDTQYF. CDR3 DNA sequence: TGCGCCAGCAGCTTGATAACAGGCCGCACAGATACGCAGTATTTT.

V is TRBV5-5 and J is TRBJ2-4, with D unclear. Trimming left V 0 bases short and J 0 bases short, with 10 bases between. The CDR3 totals 16 residues. CDR1 is SGHKS and CDR2 is YYEKEE in the germline V gene (reference sequence). CDR3 in amino acids: CASSLGPTLAKNIQYF. DNA of the CDR3: TGTGCCAGCAGCTTGGGACCGACATTAGCCAAAAACATTCAGTACTTC. Complete variable domain (other parts from reference TRBV5-5 and TRBJ2-4): DAGVTQSPTHLIKTRGQQVTLRCSPISGHKSVSWYQQVLGQGPQFIFQYYEKEERGRGNFPDRFSARQFPNYSSELNVNALLLGDSALYLCASSLGPTLAKNIQYFGAGTRLSVL.

The chain links TRBV20-1 to TRBJ2-1, with a tentative D call TRBD2 (5 bases). Germline V gene data show CDR1 as DFQATT and CDR2 as SNEGSKA (reference sequence). The CDR3 sequence is 14 residues long. V was trimmed by 7 bases and J by 6 bases, leaving 19 bases between them. CDR3: CSGLGLPSFNEQFF. The CDR3 coding sequence is TGCAGTGGTCTCGGACTCCCCTCGTTCAATGAGCAGTTCTTC.

This sequence joins TRBV20-1 and TRBJ2-7; D is unresolved. Germline CDR1 and CDR2: DFQATT and SNEGSKA (reference sequence). With 0 bases removed from V and 1 base from J, the gap between germline ends came to 7 bases. The length of the CDR3 is 13 residues. The CDR3 is CSAREARSYEQYF. In DNA form, the CDR3 reads TGCAGTGCTAGAGAGGCCCGTTCCTACGAGCAGTACTTC.

This clonotype was recorded many times. The chain recombines TRBV5-4 with TRBJ2-3; D is undetermined. The CDR3 contains 16 residues. Germline loops: CDR1 SGHNT, CDR2 YYREEE (reference sequence). Deletions cut 0 bases from V and 1 base from J, with 12 bases between. The CDR3 here is CASSLGTAPGTDTQYF. Here the CDR3 DNA reads TGTGCCAGCAGCTTGGGTACCGCACCGGGCACAGATACGCAGTATTTT.

This clonotype turned up a few times. The chain links TRBV4-1 to TRBJ2-7, with TRBD2 matching 10 bases. Looked up from germline, CDR1 is MGHRA and CDR2 is YSYEKL. J lost 3 bases, V lost 2 bases, and 13 bases had no gene match. The CDR3 spans 18 residues. The CDR3 sequence: CASSQFPRTSGRFYEQYF. Here the CDR3 DNA reads TGCGCCAGCAGCCAATTTCCGAGGACTAGCGGTAGATTCTACGAGCAGTACTTC.

The V and J genes are TRBV14 and TRBJ2-4, with D uncertain. The CDR3 totals 13 residues. Germline CDR1 and CDR2: SGHDN and FVKESK. V shed 3 bases and J shed 0 bases, with 3 bases lying between them. The DNA of the CDR3 is TGTGCCAGCAGCCATAAAGCCAAAAACATTCAGTACTTC. It yields the protein CASSHKAKNIQYF.

This clonotype was seen many times. The genes are TRBV10-3 and TRBJ1-2, with 7 bases lining up with TRBD1. Germline V gene lookup returns CDR1 ENHRY and CDR2 SYGVKD. The V segment lost 6 bases and the J segment 10 bases; nucleotides outside the gene matches: 5. The CDR3 is 11 residues long. The CDR3 sequence is CAISDDRVYTF. CDR3 DNA sequence: TGTGCCATCAGCGATGACAGGGTCTACACCTTC.

The table lists this clonotype with a few counts. The CDR3 coding sequence is TGTGCCAGCATAGCGGGAGACTCCTACAATGAGCAGTTCTTC. It encodes CASIAGDSYNEQFF. The rearrangement uses TRBV28 and TRBJ2-1; 9 bases match TRBD2. The CDR3 extends over 14 amino acids. The germline gives CDR1 MDHEN, CDR2 SYDVKM. Trimming cost V 7 bases and J 0 bases; bases outside gene matches: 1.

The CDR3, as DNA: TGTGCCACCACGGGAATACTAGCGGTCGCGTACAATGAGCAGTTCTTC. As protein: CATTGILAVAYNEQFF. J is TRBJ2-1 and V is TRBV10-3, with 8 bases fitting TRBD2. Germline V CDR1 and CDR2: ENHRY, SYGVKD. The CDR3 has 16 amino acids. V lost 10 bases, J lost 4 bases, and 15 bases stayed unmatched.

V is TRBV27 and J is TRBJ2-7; D could derive from TRBD1 or TRBD2 (5 bases each). The V end lost 2 bases, the J end lost 6 bases, and 17 bases lay between the germline ends. The CDR3 is 15 residues long. Germline values: CDR1 MNHEY, CDR2 SMNVEV (reference sequence). CDR3 residues: CASSLKRQLGVEQYF. The CDR3, as DNA: TGTGCCAGCAGTTTAAAGAGGCAGCTGGGGGTCGAGCAGTACTTC.

This clonotype was picked up many times. V and J are TRBV29-1 and TRBJ2-1, with 12 positions matching TRBD2. This CDR3 is 18 amino acids long. J was trimmed by 0 bases and V by 2 bases; bases with no gene match: 8. CDR1 SQVTM and CDR2 ANQGSEA come from the germline V gene. CDR3 loop: CSVELTSGRRLSYNEQFF. CDR3 DNA sequence: TGCAGCGTTGAACTAACTAGCGGGAGGCGCCTCTCCTACAATGAGCAGTTCTTC.

This clonotype showed up just a few times. The chain carries TRBV29-1 and TRBJ1-2; D not resolved. Per germline, CDR1 SQVTM and CDR2 ANQGSEA. V was cut by 7 bases and J by 1 base, with 16 bases left in between. The CDR3 runs 14 residues. Written as DNA, the CDR3 is TGCAGCGACTGGAGTAACGGAAATAACTATGGCTACACCTTC. Translated: CSDWSNGNNYGYTF.

In its sample, this clonotype was seen a few times. As DNA, the CDR3 is TGCAGTGCTAGAGTGAACATTCAGGGGGGTGAGCAGTTCTTC. Translated, it gives CSARVNIQGGEQFF. This rearrangement joins TRBV20-1 to TRBJ2-1; weak D call: TRBD1 (7 bases). The CDR3 spans 14 residues. From germline, CDR1 is DFQATT and CDR2 SNEGSKA (reference sequence). The ends were cut back, 1 base at V and 9 bases at J, with 16 bases in the middle.

This rearrangement joins TRBV4-2 to TRBJ2-7; no firm D call. From germline, CDR1 is LGHNA and CDR2 YNFKEQ. The CDR3 sequence is 13 residues long. Trimming pared 2 bases from V and 0 bases from J, leaving 5 bases between. This chain's CDR3 is CASSQRPSYEQYF. CDR3 in DNA: TGTGCCAGCAGCCAACGTCCCTCCTACGAGCAGTACTTC.

The CDR3 here is CAISESIRQGGYTF. CDR3 coding DNA: TGTGCCATCAGTGAGTCGATTAGGCAGGGTGGCTACACCTTC. The chain combines TRBV10-3 with TRBJ1-2, with a weak D call TRBD1 (5 bases). This CDR3 comprises 14 residues. Germline V gives CDR1 ENHRY, CDR2 SYGVKD. The V end lost 0 bases, the J end lost 7 bases, and 12 bases lay between the germline ends.

The chain uses TRBV11-1 and TRBJ2-7, with a possible D match to TRBD2 (5 bases). Germline V gene lookup returns CDR1 SGHAT and CDR2 FQDESV (reference sequence). The CDR3 is 17 amino acids. V was cut by 0 bases and J by 2 bases, with 17 bases left in between. The CDR3: CASSLASFVGLTYEQYF. The DNA for the CDR3 is TGTGCCAGCAGCTTAGCTAGTTTCGTTGGACTGACCTACGAGCAGTACTTC.

J is TRBJ2-3 and V is TRBV18; 8 bases line up with TRBD1. Germline V lookup: CDR1 KGHSH, CDR2 LQKENI. V lost 6 bases and J lost 4; bases outside the gene matches: 12. This CDR3 has 16 residues. The CDR3 loop reads CASSPTGGVSSDTQYF. The CDR3 DNA reads as TGTGCCAGCTCGCCCACAGGGGGAGTCTCGTCAGATACGCAGTATTTT.